This TCR beta chain was sequenced in a study of CD8+CD57+ T cells in acquired aplastic anemia. For sequencing, patients were chosen who had shown expansion of CD8+CD57+ cells by flow cytometry. The patients all had a severe acquired aplastic anemia diagnosis. Using genomic DNA as the template, TCR beta VDJ and CDR3 profiling was carried out. TCRdb used MiXCR to reprocess the reads, holding one entry per CDR3 protein. The sample gives 250,000 to 300,000 distinct CDR3 sequences, 45% to 65% of which show up once; approximately 1.2% is in the top ten. This clonotype was picked up many times. Its cognate antigen is unknown. Per the germline V gene, CDR1 is ENHRY and CDR2 is SYGVKD. This CDR3 contains 17 residues. V was clipped by 2 bases and J by 3 bases, with 17 bases between them. The study's findings and limits: Overlapping CD8+ CDR3 repertoires of patients and controls contained approximately 29 shared sequences. In CD8+ cells, Simpson's diversity showed no significant difference between patients and controls.

Input material: sorted CD4+, CD8+, or CD8+CD57+ T cells (not recorded which) from PBMCs. The rearrangement uses TRBV10-3 and TRBJ2-1; D might be TRBD2 (5 bases). The TCR originated in a human donor with aplastic anemia. The CDR3 DNA is TGTGCCATCAGTGAGCCCCCACTAGTTTCGGGCTACAATGAGCAGTTCTTC. Translation: CAISEPPLVSGYNEQFF.